The 21 T cell receptor beta chains given below trace back to one sample, sequenced in a study of identical twins (TCRdb year 2016). Preparation of the library involved 5' RACE. Sequencing was carried out with an Illumina HiSeq 2000. The public reads were run again by TCRdb, first through fastp at Q25 and then through MiXCR, and only productive beta chains were kept. All rows with the same CDR3 protein become a single entry with the most common DNA and genes. This sample comprises around 1.7 million distinct CDR3 sequences, 32% of them detected only once. Around 0.25% of the sample is in the top ten clones. Sequencing input: cord blood. These receptors were taken from a newborn girl in good health.

This clonotype showed up just a few times. This chain joins TRBV7-9 and TRBJ1-1; the D gene is possibly TRBD1 (5 bases). V dropped 1 base and J dropped 1 base, with 10 bases sitting between them. Germline values: CDR1 SEHNR, CDR2 FQNEAQ (reference sequence). CDR3 length: 15 amino acids. CDR3 in amino acids: CASSLVPRANTEAFF. The CDR3 bases are TGTGCCAGCAGCTTAGTCCCCAGGGCGAACACTGAAGCTTTCTTT.

This clonotype was seen more than once but under ten times. This chain connects TRBV28 to TRBJ2-1; 9 bases are a match to TRBD1. Germline V lookup: CDR1 MDHEN, CDR2 SYDVKM. This CDR3 has 16 amino acids. Trimming cost V 6 bases and J 4 bases; bases outside gene matches: 10. CDR3 sequence (DNA): TGTGCCAGCAGCCTCGTCGGGACAGGGCCTTACAATGAGCAGTTCTTC. Residues: CASSLVGTGPYNEQFF.

The chain couples TRBV11-2 to TRBJ1-4; D is ambiguous. The V end lost 2 bases, the J end lost 10 bases, and 14 bases lay between the germline ends. Per germline, CDR1 SGHAT and CDR2 FQNNGV. The CDR3 is made up of 14 amino acids. The CDR3 DNA sequence: TGTGCCAGCAGCTTATGGCGGGAAGATGGAAAACTGTTTTTT. Translating it yields CASSLWREDGKLFF.

In its sample, this clonotype was seen a few times. J is TRBJ1-1 and V is TRBV11-1, with D hard to call. The CDR3 length is 13 residues. V was cut by 7 bases and J by 0 bases, with 9 bases left in between. Per germline, CDR1 SGHAT and CDR2 FQDESV (reference sequence). Written as DNA, the CDR3 is TGTGCCAGCATGTCACGGCTGAACACTGAAGCTTTCTTT. Its translation is CASMSRLNTEAFF.

The chain employs TRBV28 and TRBJ1-6; TRBD1 matches at 11 bases. The CDR3 has 16 amino acids. Trimming took 5 bases from V and 9 from J; bases not matched to a gene: 9. The germline CDR1 and CDR2 sequences are MDHEN and SYDVKM. The CDR3 is CASSLRTGGAVSPLHF. The CDR3 DNA reads TGTGCCAGCAGTCTCCGGACAGGGGGCGCGGTTTCACCCCTCCACTTT. The variable domain in full, completed from reference TRBV28 and TRBJ1-6, reads DVKVTQSSRYLVKRTGEKVFLECVQDMDHENMFWYRQDPGLGLRLIYFSYDVKMKEKGDIPEGYSVSREKKERFSLILESASTNQTSMYLCASSLRTGGAVSPLHFGNGTRLTVT.

V usage is TRBV30 and J usage is TRBJ2-7, with D possibly being TRBD2 (5 bases). CDR3 length equals 13 residues. V was shortened by 2 bases and J by 3 bases, with 11 bases between the two germline ends. The germline CDR1 and CDR2 sequences are GTSNPN and SVGIG (reference sequence). The CDR3 loop is CAWSPHGSYEQYF. DNA for the CDR3: TGTGCCTGGAGTCCCCATGGGAGCTACGAGCAGTACTTC. Full variable domain (missing parts from reference TRBV30 and TRBJ2-7): SQTIHQWPATLVQPVGSPLSLECTVEGTSNPNLYWYRQAAGRGLQLLFYSVGIGQISSEVPQNLSASRPQDRQFILSSKKLLLSDSGFYLCAWSPHGSYEQYFGPGTRLTVT.

J is TRBJ1-1 and V is TRBV20-1; TRBD1 agrees at 7 bases. J gave up 4 bases and V 4 bases, and 12 bases lay outside the gene matches. Germline V gene lookup returns CDR1 DFQATT and CDR2 SNEGSKA (reference sequence). The CDR3 is 15 residues long. CDR3 in DNA: TGCAGTGCTATAGACAGGGTGGCCCGATTCACTGAAGCTTTCTTT. It is translated as CSAIDRVARFTEAFF.

V is TRBV25-1 and J is TRBJ2-7; tentatively, D is TRBD1 (5 bases). CDR3 size: 14 residues. Trimming took off 8 bases at V and 5 bases at J, with 19 bases between the two ends. CDR1 is MGHDK, CDR2 SYGVNS, per germline. CDR3 loop: CASSPYGQVNEQYF. As DNA, the CDR3 is TGTGCCAGCTCGCCTTATGGACAAGTTAACGAGCAGTACTTC.

This clonotype was observed a handful of times. The chain joins TRBV7-9 to TRBJ1-5; the match to TRBD1 covers 8 bases. Per germline, CDR1 SEHNR and CDR2 FQNEAQ (reference sequence). J gave up 2 bases and V 4 bases, and 7 bases lay outside the gene matches. This CDR3 has 16 residues. CDR3 protein: CASSSTDRGGNQPQHF. The CDR3 bases are TGTGCCAGCAGCTCCACTGACAGGGGAGGCAATCAGCCCCAGCATTTT.

V gene TRBV12-3 or TRBV12-4 combines with J gene TRBJ2-7; no clear D. The CDR3 covers 15 residues. V lost 7 bases and J lost 4, with 20 bases in between. CDR3 nucleotides: TGTGCCAGCATGCCTGGGGTGGGTCGAAGTTACGAGCAGTACTTC. Protein: CASMPGVGRSYEQYF.

This clonotype showed up many times. The chain combines TRBV11-1 with TRBJ2-5; TRBD1 might be the D (5 bases). This CDR3 comprises 13 residues. The germline V gene encodes CDR1 SGHAT and CDR2 FQDESV (reference sequence). Trimming removed 5 bases at V and 2 bases at J, with 9 bases between. The CDR3 sequence: CASSPDRQETQYF. The CDR3 DNA is TGTGCCAGCAGCCCAGACAGACAAGAGACCCAGTACTTC.

This chain uses TRBV24-1 with TRBJ2-3, with a possible D match to TRBD2 (6 bases). Germline CDR1 KGHDR, CDR2 SFDVKD. The CDR3 extends over 13 amino acids. V was cut by 3 bases and J by 5 bases, with 8 bases left in between. The CDR3 loop is CATSDPGGDTQYF. In DNA, the CDR3 is TGTGCCACCAGTGATCCCGGGGGAGATACGCAGTATTTT.

This sequence joins TRBV30 and TRBJ2-5; D is tentatively TRBD1 or TRBD2 (5 bases each). The V gene's germline CDR1 is GTSNPN and CDR2 SVGIG (reference sequence). V was shortened by 1 base and J by 1 base, with 7 bases between the two germline ends. The CDR3 is 13 amino acids. The CDR3 region is CAWSGGTQETQYF. For the CDR3, the DNA is TGTGCCTGGAGTGGAGGGACCCAAGAGACCCAGTACTTC.

This chain connects TRBV4-2 to TRBJ1-5, with D possibly TRBD1 on 5 matching bases. The CDR3 contains 14 residues. Germline CDR1 is LGHNA and CDR2 is YNFKEQ. Trimming took 0 bases from V and 6 from J, leaving 9 bases between them. CDR3 amino acids: CASSQDKGFQPQHF. CDR3 nucleotide sequence: TGTGCCAGCAGCCAAGATAAGGGGTTTCAGCCCCAGCATTTT.

A remark on this clonotype: A much larger clonotype is one base distant, so this may be a read error. This rearrangement joins TRBV4-2 to TRBJ2-1; TRBD1 matches 7 bases. Trimming cost V 4 bases and J 10 bases; bases outside gene matches: 13. The CDR3 has 15 residues. Germline V gene lookup returns CDR1 LGHNA and CDR2 YNFKEQ. The CDR3 sequence is CASSRDSSPSYEQFF. The CDR3 bases are TGTGCCAGCAGCCGGGACAGCTCGCCTTCCTACGAGCAGTTCTTC.

This clonotype showed up just a few times. This chain joins TRBV7-9 and TRBJ2-1, with 10 bases identical to TRBD2. Trimming cost V 4 bases and J 6 bases; bases outside gene matches: 6. The CDR3 has 15 residues. The germline V gene has CDR1 SEHNR and CDR2 FQNEAQ (reference sequence). The CDR3 DNA reads as TGTGCCAGCAGCTGGGCTAGCGGGAGTTCCAATGAGCAGTTCTTC. This codes for CASSWASGSSNEQFF. Variable domain in full (rest from reference TRBV7-9 and TRBJ2-1): DTGVSQNPRHKITKRGQNVTFRCDPISEHNRLYWYRQTLGQGPEFLTYFQNEAQLEKSRLLSDRFSAERPKGSFSTLEIQRTEQGDSAMYLCASSWASGSSNEQFFGPGTRLTVL.

The gene calls are TRBV28 and TRBJ1-2; TRBD1 is a possible D gene (6 bases). CDR3 length: 13 amino acids. Germline CDR1 MDHEN, CDR2 SYDVKM. Trimming took 6 bases from V and 4 from J, leaving 12 bases between them. CDR3 residues: CASRTPGVYGYTF. CDR3 bases: TGTGCCAGCAGAACACCAGGGGTCTATGGCTACACCTTC.

This clonotype appeared a few times. V usage is TRBV20-1 and J usage is TRBJ2-7; no reliable D call. This CDR3 spans 12 amino acids. The V gene's germline CDR1 is DFQATT and CDR2 SNEGSKA (reference sequence). The V end was cut by 0 bases, the J end by 3 bases, with 6 bases between. The CDR3 region is CSAREGLYEQYF. The CDR3 nucleotides read TGCAGTGCTAGAGAGGGCCTCTACGAGCAGTACTTC.

With respect to this clonotype: This may come from a read error, since a much larger clone is one base off. This chain uses TRBV6-6 with TRBJ1-2, with 8 bases matching TRBD1. This CDR3 is 14 amino acids long. Germline assignment: CDR1 MNHNY and CDR2 SVGAGI (reference sequence). V trimming: 4 bases; J trimming: 10 bases; junction bases outside the gene matches: 11. The CDR3: CASSSLQGAKDYTF. CDR3 sequence (DNA): TGTGCCAGCAGTTCCCTTCAGGGGGCAAAGGACTACACCTTC.

V is TRBV20-1 and J is TRBJ2-3; D may be TRBD1 (5 bases). Germline CDR1 DFQATT, CDR2 SNEGSKA (reference sequence). Trimming stripped 0 bases from V and 5 bases from J, with 15 bases between. There are 15 residues in the CDR3. CDR3 in DNA: TGCAGTGCTAGAGATCAGGGAATTCCAGTAGATACGCAGTATTTT. Its translation: CSARDQGIPVDTQYF.

The chain has TRBV20-1 and TRBJ2-7; 7 bases are shared with TRBD1. Germline V lookup: CDR1 DFQATT, CDR2 SNEGSKA (reference sequence). The CDR3 has 15 amino acids. V dropped 5 bases and J dropped 2; count of bases not matched to a gene: 12. The CDR3 coding sequence is TGCAGTGCTTCGAGCCCGGGACAGCGAACCTACGAGCAGTACTTC. It yields the protein CSASSPGQRTYEQYF.